A single TCR beta chain is shown here with its context. Its antigen is not identified. Here immunoSEQ multiplex PCR was the method, and the copy in TCRdb shows in-frame clones only, minus some. This table holds around 68,000 clones, 75% to 85% found once. ViraFEST assay sequencing came after antigen-specific CD4+ T cells were expanded with viral peptide pools. An approximately ten-day culture period preceded the isolation of CD4+ T cells. All vaccine recipients tested negative for nucleocapsid antibodies and had never contracted SARS-CoV-2 infection. About 2 million PBMC per well received approximately 10 IU/ml IL-2 and 8 to 10 ug/ml peptides in culture. Half-medium changes using IL-2 medium occurred on days 3 and 7. The source of the sample is a study of vaccination effects on CD4 cells after COVID-19. Study details: Either the BNT162b2 or mRNA-1273 vaccine was given to participants in two doses. Study-wide results and limits: Late post-vaccination samples showed marked contraction of infection- and vaccine-induced clones.

This CDR3 is built from 17 residues. V lost 4 bases, J lost 2 bases, and 16 bases lay in between. The V gene's germline CDR1 is KGHDR and CDR2 SFDVKD. The sequenced sample was CD4+ T cells from PBMCs cultured with SARS-CoV-2 spike peptides, obtained before COVID-19 vaccination. This clonotype originated in a human donor who received a COVID-19 vaccine. V usage is TRBV24-1 and J usage is TRBJ2-2; weak D call: TRBD2 (6 bases). CDR3 sequence: CATSEEGRWGNTGELFF. For the CDR3, the DNA is TGTGCCACCAGTGAGGAGGGCCGGTGGGGTAACACCGGGGAGCTGTTTTTT.